The clone carrying this TCR beta chain was counted at least ten times. TCR beta CDR3 region amplification was performed from RNA transcripts. The HTBI set primed first-round TCR CDR3 RT-PCR. TCRdb used MiXCR to reprocess the multiplex PCR reads, holding one entry per CDR3 protein. The sample has about 360,000 distinct CDR3 sequences, 15% to 20% seen once. The data are from a study of T cells in Graves' hyperthyroidism and ophthalmopathy. This CDR3 is built from 15 residues. The V gene's germline CDR1 is DFQATT and CDR2 SNEGSKA (reference sequence). Trimming took 3 bases from V and 4 from J; bases not matched to a gene: 11. Patients were excluded because of uncontrolled infection, other autoimmune disease, pregnancy or lactation. Thyroid ultrasound, orbital computed tomography, clinical symptoms, and serum thyroxine and TRAb underpinned diagnoses.

The chain employs TRBV20-1 and TRBJ1-1; 7 nucleotides agree with TRBD1. The clonotype was recovered from a woman aged 18 to 35 with Graves' hyperthyroidism. Sequenced: blood. CDR3 protein: CSASFGQEVGTEAFF. CDR3 nucleotide sequence: TGCAGTGCTAGCTTCGGACAGGAGGTAGGCACTGAAGCTTTCTTT.